The 20 T cell receptor beta chains presented below share a single source sample, sequenced in a study of OX40 agonist ivuxolimab in advanced cancers. TCRdb's table, derived via immunoSEQ multiplex PCR, lists solely in-frame clones and lacks some. This sample yields 45,000 or so clones, of which more than 70% are seen a single time; 1.1% belongs to the top ten. This specimen was CD4+ or CD8+ T cells sorted from blood, taken in a trial of the OX40 agonist ivuxolimab. The receptor set was obtained from an adult with an advanced solid tumor such as melanoma, head and neck, liver or kidney cancer.

This clone was found once. The gene calls are TRBV9 and TRBJ2-2; D remains ambiguous. Germline V gives CDR1 SGDLS, CDR2 YYNGEE. The CDR3 consists of 13 residues. V was trimmed by 2 bases and J by 13 bases, leaving 15 bases between them. The CDR3 DNA sequence: TGTGCCAGCAGCGTCGGTCTACGCAGTGGGCTGTTTTTT. Translation: CASSVGLRSGLFF.

This chain links TRBV9 with TRBJ2-7; 13 bases line up with TRBD2. The CDR3 totals 16 residues. The J segment lost 2 bases and the V segment lost 0 bases, leaving 2 bases of the junction unmatched. Germline values: CDR1 SGDLS, CDR2 YYNGEE. CDR3 nucleotide sequence: TGTGCCAGCAGCGTAGGGGGGACTAGCGGGACCTACGAGCAGTACTTC. It specifies CASSVGGTSGTYEQYF.

This clone was observed once. V and J are TRBV7-2 and TRBJ2-3; unclear D gene. The CDR3 consists of 15 residues. The V gene lost 1 base and the J gene lost 2 bases, with 10 bases spanning the gap. CDR1 and CDR2 (germline): SGHTA, FQGNSA. The CDR3 nucleotides are TGTGCCAGCAGCTTAGTGTCCGGATTCACAGATACGCAGTATTTT. It codes for CASSLVSGFTDTQYF.

The chain links TRBV18 to TRBJ2-5; D is uncertain. Germline CDR1 reads KGHSH; CDR2 reads LQKENI. CDR3 length: 12 amino acids. Trimming took 6 bases from V and 5 from J, leaving 10 bases between them. The CDR3 DNA reads TGTGCCAGCTCTCACAAGCTCGAGACCCAGTACTTC. It specifies CASSHKLETQYF.

The CDR3 protein is CASSQGQGAPGGYTF. The CDR3 DNA is TGTGCCAGCAGCCAGGGACAGGGGGCCCCCGGTGGCTACACCTTC. The chain uses TRBV7-3 and TRBJ1-2; 12 bases are shared with TRBD1. The germline CDR1 and CDR2 sequences are SGHTA and FQGTGA. The CDR3 is 15 amino acids. V was clipped by 5 bases and J by 7 bases; unmatched bases: 8.

This rearrangement joins TRBV19 to TRBJ2-1, with TRBD2 identical over 9 bases. The CDR3 has 16 amino acids. The junction had 7 bases not matched to a gene; V was cut back by 5 bases and J by 2 bases. The germline V gene encodes CDR1 LNHDA and CDR2 SQIVND (reference sequence). The CDR3 bases are TGTGCCAGTAGTCCAACGACTAGCGGAGCCTACAATGAGCAGTTCTTC. As protein: CASSPTTSGAYNEQFF.

The gene calls are TRBV7-2 and TRBJ2-1; D is perhaps TRBD1 (6 bases). Trimming pared 5 bases from V and 6 bases from J, leaving 11 bases between. Per the germline V gene, CDR1 is SGHTA and CDR2 is FQGNSA. The CDR3 spans 13 residues. The CDR3 coding sequence is TGTGCCAGCAGCCGAGGACAGTTCAATGAGCAGTTCTTC. It specifies CASSRGQFNEQFF.

The V and J genes are TRBV7-2 and TRBJ2-7; D is possibly TRBD1 (6 bases). V lost 4 bases, J lost 2 bases, and 12 bases lay in between. The CDR3 has 14 residues. Germline CDR1 and CDR2: SGHTA and FQGNSA. The CDR3 reads CASSSGTITYEQYF. DNA for the CDR3: TGTGCCAGCAGCTCCGGGACAATAACCTACGAGCAGTACTTC.

The chain couples TRBV18 to TRBJ2-5; no firm D call. The DNA end lines up better with TRBJ2-7; the J call may be wrong. CDR1 is KGHSH, CDR2 LQKENI, per germline. This CDR3 comprises 13 residues. CDR3 residues: CASSPANSYEQYF. The CDR3 DNA sequence: TGTGCCAGCTCACCAGCCAACTCCTACGAGCAGTACTTC.

The J gene is TRBJ1-2, the V gene TRBV11-2, with D perhaps matching TRBD1 (5 bases). The CDR3 extends over 13 amino acids. Trimming left V 3 bases short and J 4 bases short, with 9 bases between. Germline CDR1 SGHAT, CDR2 FQNNGV. CDR3 nucleotide sequence: TGTGCCAGCAGCTTGTCAGGGACCTATGGCTACACCTTC. Its protein is CASSLSGTYGYTF.

The chain carries TRBV6-6 and TRBJ1-4; tentative D call: TRBD1 (6 bases). The germline CDR1 and CDR2 sequences are MNHNY and SVGAGI (reference sequence). V was clipped by 2 bases and J by 7 bases, with 17 bases between them. There are 16 residues in the CDR3. CDR3 bases: TGTGCCAGCAGTTACGCCACAGGGAAGGGGGGTGAAAAACTGTTTTTT. Amino acids: CASSYATGKGGEKLFF.

The CDR3 region has the DNA TGTGCCAGCAGCTTACGGGGGAACGCCCTCCACTTT. Protein: CASSLRGNALHF. The J gene is TRBJ1-6, the V gene TRBV5-4, with a weak D call TRBD1 (5 bases). The CDR3 is made up of 12 amino acids. Germline loops: CDR1 SGHNT, CDR2 YYREEE (reference sequence). Trimming took off 2 bases at V and 14 bases at J, with 11 bases between the two ends.

The chain couples TRBV28 to TRBJ1-2; 10 bases agree with TRBD1. The ends lost 7 bases at V and 1 base at J; junction bases unmatched: 9. Germline assignment: CDR1 MDHEN and CDR2 SYDVKM. The CDR3 is made up of 16 amino acids. The CDR3 loop is CASNEWGTGDNYGYTF. In DNA form, the CDR3 reads TGTGCCAGCAACGAATGGGGGACAGGGGATAACTATGGCTACACCTTC.

The genes are TRBV11-2 and TRBJ1-1; D may be TRBD1 (5 bases). The CDR3 runs to 15 residues. The V gene lost 1 base and the J gene lost 1 base, with 10 bases spanning the gap. CDR1 is SGHAT, CDR2 FQNNGV, per germline. The CDR3 sequence is CASSLVRGTNTEAFF. The CDR3 DNA sequence: TGTGCCAGCAGCTTAGTGCGGGGGACGAACACTGAAGCTTTCTTT. The variable domain in full, completed from reference TRBV11-2 and TRBJ1-1, reads EAGVAQSPRYKIIEKRQSVAFWCNPISGHATLYWYQQILGQGPKLLIQFQNNGVVDDSQLPKDRFSAERLKGVDSTLKIQPAKLEDSAVYLCASSLVRGTNTEAFFGQGTRLTVV.

The chain recombines TRBV11-1 with TRBJ1-3; D ambiguous. The CDR3 loop spans 14 amino acids. V was cut by 5 bases and J by 0 bases, with 8 bases left in between. From germline, CDR1 is SGHAT and CDR2 FQDESV (reference sequence). The CDR3 is CASSVTNSGNTIYF. The CDR3 DNA reads TGTGCCAGCAGCGTGACCAACTCTGGAAACACCATATATTTT.

The chain uses TRBV15 and TRBJ2-1; TRBD2 matches 10 bases. Germline V gives CDR1 LNHNV, CDR2 YYDKDF (reference sequence). This CDR3 has 16 amino acids. Trimming removed 4 bases from V and 8 bases from J; junction bases left unmatched: 11. CDR3 residues: CATSTYSASGSDEQFF. CDR3 in DNA: TGTGCCACCAGCACTTACTCGGCTAGCGGGAGCGATGAGCAGTTCTTC.

This clone is medium-sized (0.01 to 0.1%). V is TRBV2 and J is TRBJ2-7; D not resolved. CDR1 and CDR2 from the germline V gene are SNHLY and FYNNEI. V was trimmed by 1 base and J by 4 bases, leaving 11 bases between them. This CDR3 region has 14 residues. CDR3 DNA: TGTGCCAGCAGTGAAGGATTCTCATTTTACGAGCAGTACTTC. Translating gives CASSEGFSFYEQYF.

The chain links TRBV6-6 to TRBJ1-5; the D gene is possibly TRBD1 (6 bases). This CDR3 region has 16 residues. Germline CDR1 reads MNHNY; CDR2 reads SVGAGI (reference sequence). The V end lost 0 bases, the J end lost 7 bases, and 16 bases lay between the germline ends. As DNA, the CDR3 is TGTGCCAGCAGTTACTCCAGGCAGGGGCCAGACCAGCCCCAGCATTTT. Amino acid sequence: CASSYSRQGPDQPQHF.

This clone came up once. J is TRBJ2-2 and V is TRBV11-2, with D unresolved. CDR3 size: 12 residues. The V and J ends lost 3 bases and 6 bases respectively, with 5 bases between them. Germline loops: CDR1 SGHAT, CDR2 FQNNGV. The CDR3 DNA follows: TGTGCCAGCAGCTTTCCCCCCGGGGAGCTGTTTTTT. This codes for CASSFPPGELFF.

The chain recombines TRBV20-1 with TRBJ2-5; tentative D call: TRBD2 (5 bases). V was trimmed by 6 bases and J by 3 bases, leaving 5 bases between them. Germline CDR1 is DFQATT and CDR2 is SNEGSKA (reference sequence). The CDR3 length is 10 residues. The chain's CDR3 is CSAGEETQYF. In nucleotides, the CDR3 is TGCAGTGCCGGGGAAGAGACCCAGTACTTC.